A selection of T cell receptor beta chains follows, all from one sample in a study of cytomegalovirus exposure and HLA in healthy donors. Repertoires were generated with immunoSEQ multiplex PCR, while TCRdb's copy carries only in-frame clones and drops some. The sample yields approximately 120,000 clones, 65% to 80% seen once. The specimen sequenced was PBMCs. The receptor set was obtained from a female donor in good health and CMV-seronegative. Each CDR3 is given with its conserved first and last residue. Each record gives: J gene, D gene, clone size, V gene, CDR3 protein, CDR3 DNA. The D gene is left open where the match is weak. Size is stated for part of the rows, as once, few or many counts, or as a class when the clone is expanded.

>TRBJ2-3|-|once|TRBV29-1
CSVDRGVISSTDTQYF
TGCAGCGTGGACCGCGGGGTTATCTCTAGCACAGATACGCAGTATTTT
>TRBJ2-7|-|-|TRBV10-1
CASSESPVQGKQYF
TGCGCCAGCAGTGAGTCCCCCGTACAGGGCAAGCAGTACTTC
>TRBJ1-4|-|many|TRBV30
CAFRDTQEELFF
TGTGCCTTCCGGGACACCCAAGAAGAACTGTTTTTT
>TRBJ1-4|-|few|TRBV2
CASSRGAQGIREKLFF
TGTGCCAGCAGCCGGGGGGCACAGGGAATACGTGAAAAACTGTTTTTT
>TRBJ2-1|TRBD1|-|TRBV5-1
CASSSPQGQGARNEQFF
TGCGCCAGCAGCTCGCCGCAGGGACAGGGGGCGCGGAATGAGCAGTTCTTC
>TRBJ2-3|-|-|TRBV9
CASSVGLRILTDTQYF
TGTGCCAGCAGCGTAGGTTTGAGGATTCTCACAGATACGCAGTATTTT
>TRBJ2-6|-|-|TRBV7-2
CASSLALQGQFSGANVLTF
TGTGCCAGCAGCTTAGCCCTTCAGGGACAATTCTCTGGGGCCAACGTCCTGACTTTC
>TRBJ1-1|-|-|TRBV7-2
CASTAGGFWTEAFF
TGTGCCAGCACCGCGGGGGGGTTTTGGACTGAAGCTTTCTTT
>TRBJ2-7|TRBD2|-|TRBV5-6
CASSWGGEVYEQYF
TGTGCCAGCAGCTGGGGGGGTGAGGTCTACGAGCAGTACTTC
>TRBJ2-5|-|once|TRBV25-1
CASSGQDTQETQYF
TGTGCCAGCAGTGGGCAGGATACCCAAGAGACCCAGTACTTC
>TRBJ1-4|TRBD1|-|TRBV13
CASSSDNRDRDREKLFF
TGTGCCAGCAGCTCAGATAACCGGGACAGGGATAGGGAAAAACTGTTTTTT
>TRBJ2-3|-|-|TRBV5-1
CASSFQGKNTDTQYF
TGCGCCAGCAGCTTTCAGGGAAAGAACACAGATACGCAGTATTTT
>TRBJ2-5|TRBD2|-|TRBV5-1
CASSPRLAGGLETQYF
TGCGCCAGCAGCCCTAGACTAGCGGGGGGCCTTGAGACCCAGTACTTC
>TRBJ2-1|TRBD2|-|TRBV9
CASSVVVAGVYNEQFF
TGTGCCAGCAGCGTAGTAGTAGCGGGAGTTTACAATGAGCAGTTCTTC
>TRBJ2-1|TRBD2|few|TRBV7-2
CASSLELAESSYNEQFF
TGTGCCAGCAGCTTGGAGCTAGCGGAATCGTCCTACAATGAGCAGTTCTTC
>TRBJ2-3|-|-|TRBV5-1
CASSLDLAGGDTQYF
TGCGCCAGCAGCTTGGACCTAGCAGGGGGGGATACGCAGTATTTT
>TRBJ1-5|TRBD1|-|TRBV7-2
CASSRGTGLNQPQHF
TGTGCCAGCAGCCGGGGGACAGGGCTAAATCAGCCCCAGCATTTT
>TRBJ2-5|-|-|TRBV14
CASSPAKQGSFQETQYF
TGTGCCAGCAGCCCAGCGAAACAGGGTTCGTTCCAAGAGACCCAGTACTTC
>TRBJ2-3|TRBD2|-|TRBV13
CASSHQASGGAELGTDTQYF
TGTGCCAGCAGCCATCAAGCTAGCGGGGGGGCCGAGCTCGGCACAGATACGCAGTATTTT
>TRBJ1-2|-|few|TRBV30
CAWRGGDMVFGGYTF
TGTGCCTGGAGGGGGGGGGACATGGTATTTGGTGGCTACACCTTC
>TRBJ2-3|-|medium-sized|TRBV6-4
CASSDGSTDTQYF
TGTGCCAGCAGTGACGGCAGCACAGATACGCAGTATTTT
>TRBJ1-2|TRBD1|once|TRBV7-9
CASSLGTGASGYTF
TGTGCCAGCAGCTTAGGGACAGGGGCCAGTGGCTACACCTTC
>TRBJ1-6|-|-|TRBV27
CASSSQVSGQFRSPLHF
TGTGCCAGCAGTTCTCAGGTCTCAGGACAATTTAGATCACCCCTCCACTTT
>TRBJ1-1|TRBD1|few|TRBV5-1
CASSGEDRDTEAFF
TGCGCCAGCAGCGGGGAAGACAGGGACACTGAAGCTTTCTTT
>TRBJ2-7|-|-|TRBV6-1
CALTLAADGSYEQYF
TGTGCCCTGACCCTAGCCGCCGACGGTTCCTACGAGCAGTACTTC
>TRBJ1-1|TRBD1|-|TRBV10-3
CASNHRGRGTEAFF
TGTGCCAGCAATCACAGGGGCCGAGGAACTGAAGCTTTCTTT
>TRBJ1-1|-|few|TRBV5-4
CASSLGVTEMNTEAFF
TGTGCCAGCAGCTTGGGGGTTACAGAGATGAACACTGAAGCTTTCTTT
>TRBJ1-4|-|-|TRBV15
CATSSDNRGGKLFF
TGTGCCACCAGCAGTGACAACCGGGGGGGGAAACTGTTTTTT
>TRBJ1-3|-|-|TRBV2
CASSDRRDSSGNTIYF
TGTGCCAGCAGTGATCGCAGGGATTCCTCTGGAAACACCATATATTTT
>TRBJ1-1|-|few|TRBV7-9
CASREGLWGEAFF
TGTGCCAGCAGGGAGGGACTTTGGGGTGAAGCTTTCTTT
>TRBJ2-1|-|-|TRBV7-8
CASSLDRSRSSYNEQFF
TGTGCCAGCAGCTTAGATCGGTCGAGAAGCTCCTACAATGAGCAGTTCTTC
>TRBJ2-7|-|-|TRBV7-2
CASSLARGPYEQYF
TGTGCCAGCAGCTTGGCCAGGGGCCCCTACGAGCAGTACTTC
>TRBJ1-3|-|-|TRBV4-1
CASSLQTQGFGNTIYF
TGCGCCAGCAGCCTTCAAACACAGGGCTTCGGAAACACCATATATTTT
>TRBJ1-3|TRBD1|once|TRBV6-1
CASSLSGQAGNTIYF
TGTGCCAGCAGTTTAAGTGGACAGGCCGGAAACACCATATATTTT
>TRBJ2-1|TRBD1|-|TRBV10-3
CAISVDRENEQFF
TGTGCCATCAGTGTAGACAGGGAAAATGAGCAGTTCTTC
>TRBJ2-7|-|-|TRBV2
CASRLTGTSYEQYF
TGTGCCAGCAGGTTGACAGGAACTTCCTACGAGCAGTACTTC
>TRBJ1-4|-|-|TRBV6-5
CASSYRGSYEKLFF
TGTGCCAGCAGTTACAGGGGGAGTTATGAAAAACTGTTTTTT
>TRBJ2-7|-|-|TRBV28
CASSPSLREQYF
TGTGCCAGCAGTCCGAGCTTGAGGGAGCAGTACTTC
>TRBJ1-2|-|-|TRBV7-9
CASSLRGGYTF
TGTGCCAGCAGCTTACGCGGGGGCTACACCTTC
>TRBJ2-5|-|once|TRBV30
CAWSPGETQYF
TGTGCCTGGAGCCCCGGGGAGACCCAGTACTTC
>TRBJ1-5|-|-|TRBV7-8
CASTNRGSQPQHF
TGTGCCAGCACCAATAGAGGTTCTCAGCCCCAGCATTTT
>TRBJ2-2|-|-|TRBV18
CASSPPVGGARNTGELFF
TGTGCCAGCTCACCACCAGTGGGCGGGGCTAGGAACACCGGGGAGCTGTTTTTT
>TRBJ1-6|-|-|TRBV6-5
CASSYSPPGASSPLHF
TGTGCCAGCAGTTACTCGCCCCCAGGGGCCAGTTCACCCCTCCACTTT
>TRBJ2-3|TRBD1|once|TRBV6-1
CASFLGDRGADTQYF
TGTGCCAGCTTCCTCGGCGACAGGGGTGCGGATACGCAGTATTTT
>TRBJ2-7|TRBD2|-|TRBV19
CASSDTGTIISLAEQYF
TGTGCCAGTAGTGATACCGGGACTATTATATCGCTGGCCGAGCAGTACTTC
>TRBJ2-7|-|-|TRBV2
CASMRGGKQYF
TGTGCCAGCATGAGGGGGGGTAAGCAGTACTTC
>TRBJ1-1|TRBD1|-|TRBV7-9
CASRTGQGMNTEAFF
TGTGCCAGCAGGACAGGACAGGGGATGAACACTGAAGCTTTCTTT
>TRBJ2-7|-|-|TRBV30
CAWSSSSYEQYF
TGTGCCTGGAGCTCGAGCTCCTACGAGCAGTACTTC
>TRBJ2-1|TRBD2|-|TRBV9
CASSVANSGGFNEQFF
TGTGCCAGCAGCGTAGCTAACAGCGGGGGGTTCAATGAGCAGTTCTTC
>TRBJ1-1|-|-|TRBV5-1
CASSERGLMNTEAFF
TGCGCCAGCAGCGAGCGGGGGTTGATGAACACTGAAGCTTTCTTT